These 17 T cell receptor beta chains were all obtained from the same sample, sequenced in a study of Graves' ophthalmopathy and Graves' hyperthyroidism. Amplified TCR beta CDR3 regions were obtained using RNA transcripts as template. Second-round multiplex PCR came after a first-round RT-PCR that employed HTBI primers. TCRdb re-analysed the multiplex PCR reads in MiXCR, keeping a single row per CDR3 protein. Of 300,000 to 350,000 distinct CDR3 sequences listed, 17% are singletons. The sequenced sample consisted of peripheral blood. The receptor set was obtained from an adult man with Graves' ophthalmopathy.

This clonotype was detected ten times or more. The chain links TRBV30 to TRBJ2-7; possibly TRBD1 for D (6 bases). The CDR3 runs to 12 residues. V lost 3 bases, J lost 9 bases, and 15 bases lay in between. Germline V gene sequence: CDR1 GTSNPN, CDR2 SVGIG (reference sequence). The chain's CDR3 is CAWREAGVVQYF. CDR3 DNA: TGTGCCTGGAGGGAGGCAGGGGTGGTGCAGTACTTC.

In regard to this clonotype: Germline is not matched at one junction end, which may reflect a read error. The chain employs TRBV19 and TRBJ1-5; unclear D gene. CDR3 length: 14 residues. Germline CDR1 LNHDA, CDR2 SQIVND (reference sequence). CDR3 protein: CASSPEQLNQPQLF. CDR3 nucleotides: TGTGCCAGTAGCCCAGAGCAGCTCAATCAGCCCCAGCTTTTT. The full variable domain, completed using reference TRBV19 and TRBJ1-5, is DGGITQSPKYLFRKEGQNVTLSCEQNLNHDAMYWYRQDPGQGLRLIYYSQIVNDFQKGDIAEGYSVSREKKESFPLTVTSAQKNPTAFYLCASSPEQLNQPQLFGDGTRLSIL.

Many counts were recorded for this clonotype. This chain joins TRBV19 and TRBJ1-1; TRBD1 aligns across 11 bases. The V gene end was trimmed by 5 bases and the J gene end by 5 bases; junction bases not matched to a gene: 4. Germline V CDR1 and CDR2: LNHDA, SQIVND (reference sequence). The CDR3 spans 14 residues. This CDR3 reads CASSGQGARTEAFF. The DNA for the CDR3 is TGTGCCAGTAGTGGACAGGGGGCGCGGACTGAAGCTTTCTTT.

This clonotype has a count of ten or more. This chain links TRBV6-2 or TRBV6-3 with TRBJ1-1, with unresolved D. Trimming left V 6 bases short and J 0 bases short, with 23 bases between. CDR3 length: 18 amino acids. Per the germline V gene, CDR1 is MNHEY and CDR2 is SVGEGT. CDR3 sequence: CASSPATERVWMNTEAFF. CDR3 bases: TGTGCCAGCAGCCCCGCCACAGAGAGAGTTTGGATGAACACTGAAGCTTTCTTT.

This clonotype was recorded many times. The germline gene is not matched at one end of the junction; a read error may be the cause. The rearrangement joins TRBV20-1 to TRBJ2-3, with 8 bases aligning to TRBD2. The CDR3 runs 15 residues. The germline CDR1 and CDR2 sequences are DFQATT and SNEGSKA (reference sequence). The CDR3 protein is CSARDRAGDTYTQYF. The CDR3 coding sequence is TGCAGTGCTAGAGATCGAGCGGGAGACACATATACGCAGTATTTT.

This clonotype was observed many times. The CDR3 is CASTGWLVRNTEAFF. The CDR3, as DNA: TGTGCCAGCACCGGATGGCTGGTCAGGAACACTGAAGCTTTCTTT. The chain links TRBV11-2 to TRBJ1-1; D uncertain. The V and J ends lost 7 bases and 1 base respectively, with 16 bases between them. Germline V CDR1 and CDR2: SGHAT, FQNNGV. The CDR3 is 15 amino acids.

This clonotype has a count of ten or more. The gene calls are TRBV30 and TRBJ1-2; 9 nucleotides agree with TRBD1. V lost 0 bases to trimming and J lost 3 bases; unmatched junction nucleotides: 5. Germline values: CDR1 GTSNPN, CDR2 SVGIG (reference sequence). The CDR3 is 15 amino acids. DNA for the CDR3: TGTGCCTGGAGTGTACAGGGGGCTTCTTACTATGGCTACACCTTC. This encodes CAWSVQGASYYGYTF.

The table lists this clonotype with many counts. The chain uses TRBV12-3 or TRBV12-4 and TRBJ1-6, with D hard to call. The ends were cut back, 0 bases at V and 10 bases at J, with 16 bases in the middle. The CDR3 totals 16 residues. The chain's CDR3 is CASSLALVRSRSPLHF. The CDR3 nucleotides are TGTGCCAGCAGTTTAGCGCTGGTCAGATCGAGATCACCCCTCCACTTT.

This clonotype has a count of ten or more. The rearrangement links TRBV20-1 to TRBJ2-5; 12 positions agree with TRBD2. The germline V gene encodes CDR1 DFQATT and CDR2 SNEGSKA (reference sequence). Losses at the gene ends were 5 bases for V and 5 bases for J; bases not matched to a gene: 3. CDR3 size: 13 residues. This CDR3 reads CSAWTSGAETQYF. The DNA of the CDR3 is TGCAGTGCTTGGACTAGCGGGGCGGAGACCCAGTACTTC.

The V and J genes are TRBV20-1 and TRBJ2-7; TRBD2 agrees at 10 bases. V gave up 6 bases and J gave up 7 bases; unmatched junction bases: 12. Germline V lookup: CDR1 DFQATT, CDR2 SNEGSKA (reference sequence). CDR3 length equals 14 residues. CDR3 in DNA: TGCAGTGCCAGGGTTCTAGCGGGAGCGAGGGAGCAGTACTTC. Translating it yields CSARVLAGAREQYF.

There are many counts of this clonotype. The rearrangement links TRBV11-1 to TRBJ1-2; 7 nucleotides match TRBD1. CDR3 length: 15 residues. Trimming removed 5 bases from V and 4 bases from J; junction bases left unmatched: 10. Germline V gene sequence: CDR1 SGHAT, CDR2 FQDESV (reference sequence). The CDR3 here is CASSHGTVDRYGYTF. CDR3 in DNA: TGTGCCAGCAGCCACGGGACAGTTGATCGCTATGGCTACACCTTC. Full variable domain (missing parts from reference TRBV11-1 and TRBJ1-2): EAEVAQSPRYKITEKSQAVAFWCDPISGHATLYWYRQILGQGPELLVQFQDESVVDDSQLPKDRFSAERLKGVDSTLKIQPAELGDSAMYLCASSHGTVDRYGYTFGSGTRLTVV.

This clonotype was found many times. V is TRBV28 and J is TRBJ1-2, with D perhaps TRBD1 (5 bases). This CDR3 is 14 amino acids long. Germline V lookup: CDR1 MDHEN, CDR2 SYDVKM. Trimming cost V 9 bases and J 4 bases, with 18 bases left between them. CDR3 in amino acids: CASMREGRGYGYTF. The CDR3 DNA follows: TGTGCCAGTATGAGGGAGGGGAGGGGCTATGGCTACACCTTC.

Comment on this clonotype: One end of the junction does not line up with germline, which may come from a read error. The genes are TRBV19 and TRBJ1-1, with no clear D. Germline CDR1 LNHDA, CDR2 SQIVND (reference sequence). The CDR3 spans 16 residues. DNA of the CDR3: TGTGCCAGTAGTGCCGCGGTGGAGGGATTTGGAACTGAAGCTTACTTT. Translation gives CASSAAVEGFGTEAYF.

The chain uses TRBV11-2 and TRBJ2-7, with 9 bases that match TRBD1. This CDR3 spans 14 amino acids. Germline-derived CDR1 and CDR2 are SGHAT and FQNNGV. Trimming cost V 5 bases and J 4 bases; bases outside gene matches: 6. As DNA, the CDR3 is TGTGCCAGCAGCACGGGACAGGGCAGGTACGAGCAGTACTTC. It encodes CASSTGQGRYEQYF.

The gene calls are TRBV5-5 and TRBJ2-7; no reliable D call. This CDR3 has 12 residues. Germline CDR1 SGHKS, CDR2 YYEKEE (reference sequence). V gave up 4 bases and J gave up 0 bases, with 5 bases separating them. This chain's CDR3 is CASSTLSYEQYF. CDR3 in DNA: TGTGCCAGCAGCACGCTCTCCTACGAGCAGTACTTC.

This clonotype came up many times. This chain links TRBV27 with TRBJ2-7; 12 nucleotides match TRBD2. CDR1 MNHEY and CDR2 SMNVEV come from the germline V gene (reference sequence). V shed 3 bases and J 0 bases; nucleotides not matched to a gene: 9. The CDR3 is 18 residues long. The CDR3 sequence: CASSFRSGTSGFSYEQYF. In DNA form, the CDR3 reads TGTGCCAGCAGTTTTCGTTCGGGGACTAGCGGGTTCTCCTACGAGCAGTACTTC.

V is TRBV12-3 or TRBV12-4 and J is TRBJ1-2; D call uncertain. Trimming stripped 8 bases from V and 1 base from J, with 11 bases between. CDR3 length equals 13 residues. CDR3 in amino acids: CASAPSSNYGYTF. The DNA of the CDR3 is TGTGCCAGCGCCCCTTCTAGTAACTATGGCTACACCTTC.